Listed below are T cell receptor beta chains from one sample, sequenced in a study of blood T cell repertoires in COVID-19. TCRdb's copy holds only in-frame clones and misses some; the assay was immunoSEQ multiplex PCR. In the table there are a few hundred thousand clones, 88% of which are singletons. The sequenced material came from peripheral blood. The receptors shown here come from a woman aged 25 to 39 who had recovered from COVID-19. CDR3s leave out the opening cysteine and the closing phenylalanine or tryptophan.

ASSLLADTQY	TRBV7-2	TRBJ2-3
ASSQRAGVDETQY	TRBV5-4	TRBJ2-5
ASTVQGNTEAF	TRBV28	TRBJ1-1
ASSLAMSGGPYEQY	TRBV7-8	TRBJ2-7
ASSLPQGDGYT	TRBV5-1	TRBJ1-2
ASSQPGNYYGYT	TRBV4-1	TRBJ1-2
SVARGQNTEAF	TRBV29-1	TRBJ1-1
ASRNTGQGVGGNTIY	TRBV28	TRBJ1-3
ASSRAPYEQY	TRBV28	TRBJ2-7
ASRIGAGAYEQY	TRBV27	TRBJ2-7
ASSQRGLAGYNEQF	TRBV14	TRBJ2-1
ASSVRQSNYGYT	TRBV7-2	TRBJ1-2
ASSRQARNSPLH	TRBV19	TRBJ1-6
ASFPGQGTGELF	TRBV28	TRBJ2-2
ASSVGTSAHPYTDTQY	TRBV9	TRBJ2-3
ASSPRSSGVASGELF	TRBV7-3	TRBJ2-2
ASSGQGGNTEAF	TRBV19	TRBJ1-1
ASSLASESGELF	TRBV7-3	TRBJ2-2
ASSQDTGTDTQY	TRBV4-3	TRBJ2-3
ASSLILAGAVGELF	TRBV5-1	TRBJ2-2
ASSLGPGTDTQY	TRBV7-2	TRBJ2-3
ASRKQGRRETQY	TRBV6-4	TRBJ2-5
ASSSPGGGPTDTQY	TRBV13	TRBJ2-3
ASSPPDRQGY	TRBV6-2/TRBV6-3	TRBJ2-5
ASTDRDSNYGYT	TRBV9	TRBJ1-2
ASSSQQVTEAF	TRBV12-3/TRBV12-4	TRBJ1-1
AWSVIQGNITSYEQY	TRBV30	TRBJ2-7
ASSLQLRETQY	TRBV28	TRBJ2-5
ASSPLGTGKNTGELF	TRBV7-9	TRBJ2-2
ASSEQGAANEKLF	TRBV5-4	TRBJ1-4
ASSLQGPYEQY	TRBV13	TRBJ2-7
ASSYSVGEWAGELF	TRBV6-5	TRBJ2-2
SAFRDLEQF	TRBV20-1	TRBJ2-1
ASSFRGGYT	TRBV6-5	TRBJ1-2
ASQRSDTQY	TRBV7-9	TRBJ2-3
ASSLASSTSATDTQY	TRBV5-1	TRBJ2-3
SVEVGSTEAF	TRBV29-1	TRBJ1-1
ASSLGTYNEQF	TRBV5-1	TRBJ2-1
ASRQSSYNEQF	TRBV2	TRBJ2-1
SVGPAVTGSEQY	TRBV29-1	TRBJ2-7
ASSLNAGGSGNTIY	TRBV18	TRBJ1-3
ASSAHRGLLVGGYT	TRBV21-1	TRBJ1-2
ASSLGGTQRGEKLF	TRBV11-2	TRBJ1-4
ASSQDPRGKGGSQETQY	TRBV14	TRBJ2-5
ASRRQIMNTEAF	TRBV6-5	TRBJ1-1
ASSYAGIDTGELF	TRBV6-5	TRBJ2-2
ASSPGLAGGTGELF	TRBV7-8	TRBJ2-2
ASSRDREAF	TRBV4-2	TRBJ1-1
ATSTGTSGGQTQY	TRBV24-1	TRBJ2-5
ASSLVGTSGGYTDTQY	TRBV5-5	TRBJ2-3
ASSIAGTENTEAF	TRBV5-8	TRBJ1-1
ASSRTTTDTQY	TRBV6-2/TRBV6-3	TRBJ2-3
ASSSPRDRGGYT	TRBV21-1	TRBJ1-2
ASRDRDHGYT	TRBV19	TRBJ1-2
ASSLRRRSGNTIY	TRBV7-2	TRBJ1-3